This T cell receptor (beta chain) was sequenced during a study of T cells in Graves' hyperthyroidism and ophthalmopathy. Overall study: Peripheral blood was taken when the disease was first diagnosed, before any treatment began. Findings of the study overall: From stable hyperthyroidism, ophthalmopathy was separated by a 13 V-J model.

V was cut by 4 bases and J by 9 bases, with 9 bases left in between. This CDR3 comprises 11 residues. Hyperthyroidism had been newly diagnosed in patients aged 18 to 65, and its duration was under 2 months. Extraction of PBMCs used 10 ml of fresh peripheral blood. The table lists this clonotype with many counts. As yet, its antigen is unknown. From RNA transcripts, TCR beta CDR3 regions were amplified. The study used the HTBI primer set for a first-round RT-PCR of the TCR CDR3. TCRdb called the multiplex PCR reads again in MiXCR, with one record for every CDR3 protein. The table records some 250,000 distinct CDR3 sequences, roughly 14% of them present only once.

This receptor was obtained from a middle-aged woman with Graves' hyperthyroidism that later progressed to Graves' ophthalmopathy. Source material: blood. The chain uses TRBV12-3 or TRBV12-4 and TRBJ1-1; weak D call: TRBD1 (5 bases). The CDR3 bases are TGTGCCAGCAGTTCACGGACAAAAGCTTTCTTT. Protein sequence: CASSSRTKAFF.